The 9 T cell receptor beta chains below were found in one sample sequenced in a study of T-cell memory formation after mild COVID-19. TCRdb called the 5' RACE reads again in MiXCR, with one record for every CDR3 protein. The sample has approximately 500,000 distinct CDR3 sequences; approximately 25% are singletons. The sequenced sample was PBMCs or a T cell subset sorted from them (not recorded which). These receptors were collected from an adult woman who had mild COVID-19 (a few samples of this study predate the infection). Cell type and time point are not known.

This clonotype was observed a few times. This chain links TRBV6-5 with TRBJ2-1; tentatively, D is TRBD1 or TRBD2 (5 bases each). The length of the CDR3 is 13 residues. In germline, CDR1 is MNHEY, CDR2 SVGAGI. V lost 2 bases and J lost 6, with 8 bases in between. CDR3 residues: CASSYGGVNEQFF. In DNA form, the CDR3 reads TGTGCCAGCAGTTACGGGGGAGTCAATGAGCAGTTCTTC.

This clonotype was seen only a few times. The V and J genes are TRBV3-1 and TRBJ1-1, with a weak D call TRBD1 (5 bases). V was cut by 5 bases and J by 1 base, with 17 bases left in between. Germline V gives CDR1 LGHDT, CDR2 YNNKEL (reference sequence). There are 16 residues in the CDR3. The CDR3 is CASSWSGTGPNTEAFF. CDR3 bases: TGTGCCAGCAGCTGGAGTGGTACGGGGCCGAACACTGAAGCTTTCTTT.

This clonotype was picked up a small number of times. This chain uses TRBV12-3 or TRBV12-4 with TRBJ1-4, with 11 bases aligning to TRBD1. CDR3 length equals 14 residues. Losses at the gene ends were 4 bases for V and 8 bases for J; bases not matched to a gene: 3. CDR3 loop: CASSWTGGVEKLFF. In nucleotides, the CDR3 is TGTGCCAGCAGTTGGACAGGGGGCGTCGAAAAACTGTTTTTT.

CDR3 nucleotide sequence: TGTGCCAGCAGTTTAGCGCGGGGGAGTTGGGGGAACACTGAAGCTTTCTTT. Encoded protein: CASSLARGSWGNTEAFF. The chain recombines TRBV12-3 or TRBV12-4 with TRBJ1-1; possible D gene TRBD1, 5 bases. Trimming took 0 bases from V and 1 from J, leaving 15 bases between them. There are 17 residues in the CDR3.

This chain uses TRBV5-1 with TRBJ2-1; 7 bases are a match to TRBD2. Germline lookup yields CDR1 SGHRS and CDR2 YFSETQ. This CDR3 has 15 amino acids. V dropped 0 bases and J dropped 6; count of bases not matched to a gene: 6. The CDR3 DNA follows: TGCGCCAGCAGCTTGGCGGCTAGCGGACCCAATGAGCAGTTCTTC. Translation gives CASSLAASGPNEQFF.

The table lists this clonotype with a few counts. This chain connects TRBV20-1 to TRBJ2-7; possibly TRBD2 for D (5 bases). Between the trimmed V and J ends, which lost 0 bases and 4 bases, there was a span of 13 bases. The CDR3 extends over 14 amino acids. The germline CDR1 and CDR2 sequences are DFQATT and SNEGSKA (reference sequence). The CDR3 sequence is CSARDPGKGYEQYF. CDR3 coding DNA: TGCAGTGCTAGAGACCCCGGGAAGGGTTACGAGCAGTACTTC.

The chain carries TRBV6-4 and TRBJ2-7, with TRBD1 matching over 7 bases. This CDR3 spans 14 amino acids. Germline values: CDR1 MRHNA, CDR2 SNTAGT. J was trimmed by 2 bases and V by 7 bases; bases with no gene match: 8. The CDR3 DNA reads TGTGCCAGCACCAAGGACAGGTCCCCCTACGAGCAGTACTTC. Translating it yields CASTKDRSPYEQYF.

In DNA form, the CDR3 reads TGCGCCAGCAGCCGAAGACTACTAGGGGGGGCCGAGCAGTACTTC. It is translated as CASSRRLLGGAEQYF. The rearrangement joins TRBV4-3 to TRBJ2-7, with a possible D match to TRBD2 (7 bases). The CDR3 extends over 15 amino acids. V was pared by 4 bases and J by 6 bases, with 19 bases between. Germline V gives CDR1 LGHNA, CDR2 YSLEER.

This clonotype has only a few counts. The chain carries TRBV6-1 and TRBJ2-3; no definite D call. The V and J ends lost 6 bases and 4 bases respectively, with 11 bases between them. The length of the CDR3 is 13 residues. Germline lookup yields CDR1 MNHNS and CDR2 SASEGT. The CDR3 DNA reads TGTGCCAGCAGGGGGTTTTCGGCAGATACGCAGTATTTT. Encoded protein: CASRGFSADTQYF.